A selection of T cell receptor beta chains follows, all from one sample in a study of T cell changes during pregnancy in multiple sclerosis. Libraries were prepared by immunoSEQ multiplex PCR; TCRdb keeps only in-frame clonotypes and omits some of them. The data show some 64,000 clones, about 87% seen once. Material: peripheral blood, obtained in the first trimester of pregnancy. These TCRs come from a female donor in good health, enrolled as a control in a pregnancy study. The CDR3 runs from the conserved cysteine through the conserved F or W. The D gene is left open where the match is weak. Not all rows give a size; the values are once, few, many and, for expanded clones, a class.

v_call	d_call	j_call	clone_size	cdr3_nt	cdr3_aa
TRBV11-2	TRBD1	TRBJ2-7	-	TGTGCCAGCAGCTTTTGGACAGGGGGCGAATCCTCCTACGAGCAGTACTTC	CASSFWTGGESSYEQYF
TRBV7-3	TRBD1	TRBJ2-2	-	TGTGCCAGCAGCTTTCCTACAGGGGCCACCGGGGAGCTGTTTTTT	CASSFPTGATGELFF
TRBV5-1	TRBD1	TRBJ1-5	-	TGCGCCAGCAGCTCAGGGACAGGGCCCTATAGCAATCAGCCCCAGCATTTT	CASSSGTGPYSNQPQHF
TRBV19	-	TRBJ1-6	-	TGTGCCAGTTGCTTAACAGGGATCACCTATAATTCACCCCTCCACTTT	CASCLTGITYNSPLHF
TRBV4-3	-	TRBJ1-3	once	TGCGCCAGCAGCAGCGGCTACTCTGGAAACACCATATATTTT	CASSSGYSGNTIYF
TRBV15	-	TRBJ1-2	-	TGTGCCACCAGCAGAGATCTCACAGGGACCAACTATGGCTACACCTTC	CATSRDLTGTNYGYTF
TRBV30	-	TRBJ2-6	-	TGTGCCTGGGGAACAGGGACTGGGGCCAACGTCCTGACTTTC	CAWGTGTGANVLTF
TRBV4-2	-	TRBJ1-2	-	TGTGCCAGCAGCCAAGCCCAACAGGGCACTAACTATGGCTACACCTTC	CASSQAQQGTNYGYTF
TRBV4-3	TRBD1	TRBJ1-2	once	TGCGCCAGCAGCCGTCAGGGGGCGTATGGCTACACCTTC	CASSRQGAYGYTF
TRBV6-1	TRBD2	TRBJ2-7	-	TGTGCCAGCAGTTTCACTAGCGGGGACCCCGGCGAGCAGTACTTC	CASSFTSGDPGEQYF
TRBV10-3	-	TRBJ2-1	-	TGTGCCATCAAGGAGGAGGGGAATGAGCAGTTCTTC	CAIKEEGNEQFF
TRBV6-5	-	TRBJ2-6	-	TGTGCCAGCAGCCTACCCGGGGCTGGGGCCAACGTCCTGACTTTC	CASSLPGAGANVLTF
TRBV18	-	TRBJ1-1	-	TGTGCCAGCTCACCGGATTTGACAGGCTCGACAGCTTTCTTT	CASSPDLTGSTAFF
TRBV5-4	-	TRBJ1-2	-	TGTGCCAGCAGCTTGGAATACAGGAGCTATGGCTACACCTTC	CASSLEYRSYGYTF
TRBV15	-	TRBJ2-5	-	TGTGCCACCAGCAGAGCCACAACGGGAACTAGGGAGACCCAGTACTTC	CATSRATTGTRETQYF
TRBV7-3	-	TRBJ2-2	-	TGTGCCAGCAGCTCCCCCGGGACCGGGGAGCTGTTTTTT	CASSSPGTGELFF
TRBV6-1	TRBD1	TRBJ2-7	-	TGTGCCAGCAGTGAAGGTTACAGGGGGCGAGAGCAGTACTTC	CASSEGYRGREQYF
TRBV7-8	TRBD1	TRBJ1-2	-	TGTGCCAGCAGCTTAATGACAGGGACCTATGGCTACACCTTC	CASSLMTGTYGYTF
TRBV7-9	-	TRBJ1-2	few	TGTGCCAGCAGCCGGGCGCCCGGTGGGCAGGGCCGCAACGGCTACACCTTC	CASSRAPGGQGRNGYTF
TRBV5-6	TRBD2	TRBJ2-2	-	TGTGCCAGCAGCTTAGCACTAGCGGGGGTGGACACCGGGGAGCTGTTTTTT	CASSLALAGVDTGELFF
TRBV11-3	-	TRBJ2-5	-	TGTGCCAGCAGCTTAGCTCGGGGGACTCAAGAGACCCAGTACTTC	CASSLARGTQETQYF
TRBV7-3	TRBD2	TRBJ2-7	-	TGTGCCAGCAGCCATACTAGCGGGGCCTACGAGCAGTACTTC	CASSHTSGAYEQYF
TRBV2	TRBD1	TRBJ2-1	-	TGTGCCAGCAGCTACAGGGGCTCCTACAATGAGCAGTTCTTC	CASSYRGSYNEQFF
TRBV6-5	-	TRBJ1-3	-	TGTGCCAGCTATAATACTTTTGGAAACACCATATATTTT	CASYNTFGNTIYF
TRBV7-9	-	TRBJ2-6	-	TGTGCCAGCAGCTTAGTCCTCTCTGGGGCCAACGTCCTGACTTTC	CASSLVLSGANVLTF
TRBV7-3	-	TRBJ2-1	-	TGTGCCAGCAGCTTAAATTCGGGGGGCGAGCAGTTCTTC	CASSLNSGGEQFF
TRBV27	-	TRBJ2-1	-	TGTGCCAGCAGTTTGTCCAGGGCCTACAATGAGCAGTTCTTC	CASSLSRAYNEQFF
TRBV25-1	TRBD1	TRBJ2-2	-	TGTGCCAGCAGCCTCGACAGGGACACCGGGGAGCTGTTTTTT	CASSLDRDTGELFF
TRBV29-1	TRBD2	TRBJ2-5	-	TGCAGCGTTCGGCCGACTAGCGGACAAGAGACCCAGTACTTC	CSVRPTSGQETQYF
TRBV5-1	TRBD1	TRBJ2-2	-	TGCGCCAGCAGTGGGACAGGGGACACCGGGGAGCTGTTTTTT	CASSGTGDTGELFF
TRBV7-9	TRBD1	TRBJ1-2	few	TGTGCCAGCAGCTTAGACGCGGGACAGATTGGCTACACCTTC	CASSLDAGQIGYTF
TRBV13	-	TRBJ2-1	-	TGTGCCAGCAGCTTCATGCGGCGGGCCTACAATGAGCAGTTCTTC	CASSFMRRAYNEQFF
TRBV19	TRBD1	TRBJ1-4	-	TGTGCCAGTAGAGTCGGACAGGGGGGTGAAAAACTGTTTTTT	CASRVGQGGEKLFF
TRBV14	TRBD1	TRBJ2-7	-	TGTGCCAGCAGCCTGCTAACAGGGGCTTCCTACGAGCAGTACTTC	CASSLLTGASYEQYF
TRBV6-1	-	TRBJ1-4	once	TGTGCCAGCAGTGGACAGGAAACTAATGAAAAACTGTTTTTT	CASSGQETNEKLFF
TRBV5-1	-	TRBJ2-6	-	TGCGCCAGCAGCAACCCCCGGAGCTCTGGGGCCAACGTCCTGACTTTC	CASSNPRSSGANVLTF
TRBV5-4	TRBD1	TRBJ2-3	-	TGTGCCAGCAGCTTTTATTTTCAGGGGACAGATACGACGCAGTATTTT	CASSFYFQGTDTTQYF
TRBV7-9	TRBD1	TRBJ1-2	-	TGTGCCAGCAGCACTAGACAGGGGGCCTGGGATGGCTACACCTTC	CASSTRQGAWDGYTF